Listed below are T cell receptor beta chains from one sample, sequenced in a study of blood T cells in healthy people across ages. TCRdb passed the 5' RACE reads through MiXCR, listing each CDR3 protein once. The repertoire holds around 400,000 distinct CDR3 sequences, with approximately 51% as singletons. The sample consisted of blood. These receptors all come from a man aged 55-75 years in good health. Both conserved end residues are part of each CDR3. The D gene is left open where the match is weak. Only part of the rows carry a size: once, few, many, or a class if the clone is expanded.

size	V	D	J	DNA	CDR3
few	TRBV6-2/TRBV6-3	-	TRBJ2-7	TGTGCCAGCAGTTTCGGGGCTAGCCTAGACGAGCAGTACTTC	CASSFGASLDEQYF
many	TRBV11-3	-	TRBJ2-5	TGTGCCAGCAGCGAATGGGGCGGAGAGACCCAGTACTTC	CASSEWGGETQYF
-	TRBV10-3	TRBD2	TRBJ2-7	TGTGCCATCAGTGGAGAGGGACTAGCGGTCAATGAGCAGTACTTC	CAISGEGLAVNEQYF
once	TRBV29-1	-	TRBJ1-2	TGCAGCGTTGATGGTGGAAAAAACTATGGCTACACCTTC	CSVDGGKNYGYTF
-	TRBV10-3	-	TRBJ2-5	TGTGCCATCAGGGACCAAGAGACCCAGTACTTC	CAIRDQETQYF
-	TRBV30	TRBD1	TRBJ1-2	TGTGCCTGGCAGGGGGCGGAAGGCTACACCTTC	CAWQGAEGYTF
-	TRBV4-2	-	TRBJ2-5	TGTGCCAGCAGCCAAGGGACGCATTACCAAGAGACCCAGTACTTC	CASSQGTHYQETQYF
few	TRBV28	-	TRBJ2-7	TGTGCCAGCACGACACCCTCAGGGCGGCAGTACTTC	CASTTPSGRQYF
once	TRBV12-3/TRBV12-4	-	TRBJ1-1	TGTGCCAGCATCGGGAGGGGCACTGGAGCTTTCTTT	CASIGRGTGAFF
once	TRBV7-2	-	TRBJ2-5	TGTGCCAGCAGCTTATATCCTAGGGGAGTCCAAGAGACCCAGTACTTC	CASSLYPRGVQETQYF
-	TRBV5-1	TRBD1	TRBJ2-1	TGCGCCAGCACCCTTACCGGGACAGGTAACAATGAGCAGTTCTTC	CASTLTGTGNNEQFF
-	TRBV29-1	TRBD1	TRBJ2-7	TGCAGCGTGGCGGACAGGAGCCACTACTACGAGCAGTACTTC	CSVADRSHYYEQYF
-	TRBV20-1	TRBD1	TRBJ1-4	TGCAGTGCAGTACAGGGGAGGAATGAAAAACTGTTTTTT	CSAVQGRNEKLFF
-	TRBV12-3/TRBV12-4	TRBD1	TRBJ1-2	TGTGCCAGCACAGGGGGGGATTCTAACTATGGCTACACCTTC	CASTGGDSNYGYTF
-	TRBV2	-	TRBJ2-3	TGTGCCAGCAGTATACTGGGTACGCAGTATTTT	CASSILGTQYF
many	TRBV18	-	TRBJ2-7	TGTGCCAGCTCACCAGAAGGCTACGAGCAGTACTTC	CASSPEGYEQYF
many	TRBV7-2	TRBD2	TRBJ2-1	TGTGCCAGCAGCTTAGTGATAACTAGCGGGCTGCGCCACCCGGACAATGAGCAGTTCTTC	CASSLVITSGLRHPDNEQFF